This entry is about one T cell receptor (beta chain). Trimming stripped 5 bases from V and 4 bases from J, with 26 bases between. The CDR3 spans 18 residues. Germline assignment: CDR1 MNHNY and CDR2 SVGAGI (reference sequence). Participants were aged roughly 18 to 100 years from roughly 25 US areas. Clinical history as reported by participants underpinned cohort assignment. This entry is derived from a study of blood T cell repertoires in COVID-19. Turning to the study itself: From T cells, B-cell-depleted T cells, or PBMCs came the material, which was cDNA or gDNA.

Measured with immunoSEQ multiplex PCR; TCRdb has only the in-frame clones, and not every one. This sample has 300,000 to 450,000 clones, with 88% found just once. The sequencing input was PBMCs or T cells enriched from blood (not recorded which). The J gene is TRBJ1-2, the V gene TRBV6-6, with D maybe TRBD1 (5 bases). The receptor was isolated from a woman in her 30s who had been exposed to COVID-19. The CDR3 coding sequence is TGTGCCAGCAGTCCCGGCGTGGGGCAGGCAACTCGATCCTATGGCTACACCTTC. Its translation is CASSPGVGQATRSYGYTF.